Shown below are 2 T cell receptor beta chains from a single sample sequenced in a study of cytomegalovirus exposure and HLA in healthy donors. 60 Vbeta and 13 Jbeta primers were used in PCR. Profiling relied on immunoSEQ multiplex PCR, and the TCRdb table lists in-frame clones only, not all of them. The repertoire has more than 90,000 clones, 81% of them found once; the top ten carry over 4%. The sample comprised PBMCs. The receptors shown here come from a woman in her 70s in good health and CMV-seropositive.

This rearrangement joins TRBV18 to TRBJ2-7; D is possibly TRBD1 (6 bases). This CDR3 contains 14 residues. V was trimmed by 6 bases and J by 6 bases, leaving 18 bases between them. From germline, CDR1 is KGHSH and CDR2 LQKENI. The DNA of the CDR3 is TGTGCCAGCTCCCACGACCGGACAGCCGGCGAGCAGTACTTC. Protein: CASSHDRTAGEQYF.

The rearrangement uses TRBV9 and TRBJ2-3; 7 bases map to TRBD2. This CDR3 is 18 amino acids long. The V segment lost 3 bases and the J segment 4 bases; nucleotides outside the gene matches: 17. Germline CDR1 reads SGDLS; CDR2 reads YYNGEE. Here the CDR3 DNA reads TGTGCCAGCAGCGGCCCTCGAGGGGCGGGAGAACTCCCAGATACGCAGTATTTT. It specifies CASSGPRGAGELPDTQYF.